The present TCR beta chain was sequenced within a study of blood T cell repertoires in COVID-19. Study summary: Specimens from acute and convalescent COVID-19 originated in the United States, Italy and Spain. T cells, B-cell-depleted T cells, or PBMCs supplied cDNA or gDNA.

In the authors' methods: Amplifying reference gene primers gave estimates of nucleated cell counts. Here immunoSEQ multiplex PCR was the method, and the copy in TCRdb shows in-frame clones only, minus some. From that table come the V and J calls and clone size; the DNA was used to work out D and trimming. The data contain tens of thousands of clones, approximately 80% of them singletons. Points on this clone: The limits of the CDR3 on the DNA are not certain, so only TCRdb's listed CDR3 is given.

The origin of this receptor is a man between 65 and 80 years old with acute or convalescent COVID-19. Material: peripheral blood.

This CDR3 reads CASSRELSLDRVYGYTF. The chain has TRBV4-3 and TRBJ1-2; the table calls TRBD1, which could not be checked here. Germline CDR1 and CDR2: LGHNA and YSLEER. The CDR3 comprises 17 residues, both ends counted.